These 20 T cell receptor beta chains were all obtained from the same sample, sequenced in a study of cytomegalovirus exposure and HLA in healthy donors. This PCR relied on a set of 60 Vbeta primers and 13 Jbeta primers. Profiling relied on immunoSEQ multiplex PCR, and the TCRdb table lists in-frame clones only, not all of them. The listing records roughly 88,000 clones. Sequencing was performed on PBMCs. The receptors were sampled from a man aged 50 to 60 in good health and CMV-seropositive.

V and J are TRBV5-6 and TRBJ1-2; D not certain. The CDR3 has 13 amino acids. V was pared by 4 bases and J by 0 bases, with 7 bases between. Germline CDR1 and CDR2: SGHDT and YYEEEE. CDR3 DNA sequence: TGTGCCAGCAGCCCCAGGACTAACTATGGCTACACCTTC. Its translation: CASSPRTNYGYTF.

The CDR3 DNA follows: TGTGCCTGGATGGGGAGCTCTGGAAACACCATATATTTT. Translated, it gives CAWMGSSGNTIYF. V is TRBV30 and J is TRBJ1-3, with D unresolved. The CDR3 sequence is 13 residues long. Trimming removed 4 bases at V and 0 bases at J, with 7 bases between. Germline CDR1 and CDR2: GTSNPN and SVGIG (reference sequence). Full variable domain (rest looked up from reference TRBV30 and TRBJ1-3): SQTIHQWPATLVQPVGSPLSLECTVEGTSNPNLYWYRQAAGRGLQLLFYSVGIGQISSEVPQNLSASRPQDRQFILSSKKLLLSDSGFYLCAWMGSSGNTIYFGEGSWLTVV.

The chain links TRBV4-3 to TRBJ2-5; TRBD2 matches at 8 bases. The CDR3 is made up of 15 amino acids. The germline V gene has CDR1 LGHNA and CDR2 YSLEER. V lost 0 bases, J lost 5 bases, and 5 bases stayed unmatched. The CDR3 spells CASSQDMASGETQYF. The CDR3 nucleotides read TGCGCCAGCAGCCAAGATATGGCTAGCGGGGAGACCCAGTACTTC.

The J gene is TRBJ2-2, the V gene TRBV10-2; 11 positions match TRBD2. The germline V gene has CDR1 WSHSY and CDR2 SAAADI. Trimming removed 6 bases from V and 7 bases from J; junction bases left unmatched: 13. The CDR3 has 17 amino acids. The CDR3: CASRGSSSGRFSGELFF. As DNA, the CDR3 is TGCGCCAGCAGGGGATCTTCTAGCGGGAGGTTTAGCGGGGAGCTGTTTTTT.

The V gene is TRBV4-1, the J gene TRBJ1-5, with TRBD1 matching 11 bases. Germline trimming cut 5 bases from V and 3 bases from J; bases unmatched to any gene: 9. Germline V gene data show CDR1 as MGHRA and CDR2 as YSYEKL. The CDR3 is 17 amino acids. CDR3 protein: CASSFSDRGLLNQPQHF. The CDR3, as DNA: TGCGCCAGCAGCTTCTCGGACAGGGGGCTTCTCAATCAGCCCCAGCATTTT.

CDR3 loop: CASSPRVGNTEAFF. CDR3 DNA: TGCGCCAGCAGCCCCAGGGTGGGGAACACTGAAGCTTTCTTT. The chain recombines TRBV5-1 with TRBJ1-1; perhaps TRBD1 as D (5 bases). The CDR3 spans 14 residues. V was clipped by 4 bases and J by 1 base, with 11 bases between them. Germline V gene data show CDR1 as SGHRS and CDR2 as YFSETQ.

This chain uses TRBV7-2 with TRBJ1-5; unclear D gene. Germline V CDR1 and CDR2: SGHTA, FQGNSA. The CDR3 contains 13 residues. V was pared by 0 bases and J by 4 bases, with 4 bases between. CDR3 region: CASSLAENQPQHF. Here the CDR3 DNA reads TGTGCCAGCAGCTTAGCTGAGAATCAGCCCCAGCATTTT.

The rearrangement links TRBV11-3 to TRBJ2-1; no reliable D call. V shed 1 base and J shed 6 bases, with 7 bases lying between them. The CDR3 length is 13 residues. Germline-derived CDR1 and CDR2 are SGHNT and YENEEA. CDR3 DNA: TGTGCCAGCAGCTTAGGGTACGGCAATGAGCAGTTCTTC. Translation: CASSLGYGNEQFF. The variable domain in full, with the rest retrieved from reference TRBV11-3 and TRBJ2-1, is EAGVVQSPRYKIIEKKQPVAFWCNPISGHNTLYWYLQNLGQGPELLIRYENEEAVDDSQLPKDRFSAERLKGVDSTLKIQPAELGDSAVYLCASSLGYGNEQFFGPGTRLTVL.

The chain combines TRBV29-1 with TRBJ2-6, with 9 bases that match TRBD1. The CDR3 spans 15 residues. J was trimmed by 4 bases and V by 6 bases; bases with no gene match: 7. In germline, CDR1 is SQVTM, CDR2 ANQGSEA. This CDR3 reads CSVIQGAGGANVLTF. CDR3 nucleotides: TGCAGCGTGATACAGGGGGCGGGAGGGGCCAACGTCCTGACTTTC.

The chain carries TRBV7-8 and TRBJ2-1; 14 bases align to TRBD2. J lost 7 bases, V lost 5 bases, and 10 bases had no gene match. Germline CDR1 and CDR2: SGHVS and FQNEAQ. This CDR3 is 17 amino acids long. The CDR3 region has the DNA TGTGCCAGCAGCGCCTCCCCGACTAGCGGGAGGGGGAATGAGCAGTTCTTC. Translating gives CASSASPTSGRGNEQFF.

V usage is TRBV19 and J usage is TRBJ1-5, with D possibly being TRBD1 (6 bases). The CDR3 spans 15 residues. The germline CDR1 and CDR2 sequences are LNHDA and SQIVND (reference sequence). Trimming pared 1 base from V and 6 bases from J, leaving 13 bases between. The CDR3 sequence is CASSIGQGTSQPQHF. In nucleotides, the CDR3 is TGTGCCAGTAGTATAGGTCAGGGGACGAGTCAGCCCCAGCATTTT.

The CDR3 sequence: CASSFRGGTDTQYF. The CDR3 DNA sequence: TGTGCCAGCAGCTTCAGGGGAGGGACAGATACGCAGTATTTT. The chain uses TRBV9 and TRBJ2-3; TRBD2 might be the D (7 bases). This CDR3 is built from 14 residues. Germline V lookup: CDR1 SGDLS, CDR2 YYNGEE. The V and J ends lost 4 bases and 3 bases respectively, with 12 bases between them.

This rearrangement joins TRBV15 to TRBJ1-5; a possible D gene is TRBD1 (6 bases). The CDR3 is 15 residues long. Looked up from germline, CDR1 is LNHNV and CDR2 is YYDKDF (reference sequence). With 5 bases removed from V and 2 bases from J, the gap between germline ends came to 13 bases. The CDR3 loop reads CATSLTGPRNQPQHF. The CDR3 DNA follows: TGTGCCACCAGCCTTACAGGGCCGCGCAATCAGCCCCAGCATTTT.

The V gene is TRBV7-9, the J gene TRBJ2-2; D may be TRBD1 (5 bases). Trimming stripped 9 bases from V and 0 bases from J, with 17 bases between. This CDR3 contains 16 residues. CDR1 is SEHNR and CDR2 is FQNEAQ in the germline V gene (reference sequence). CDR3 loop: CASVLGVRANTGELFF. The CDR3 DNA sequence: TGTGCCAGTGTCTTAGGGGTACGTGCGAACACCGGGGAGCTGTTTTTT.

The gene calls are TRBV6-5 and TRBJ1-2; 7 nucleotides agree with TRBD1. After removal of 4 bases from V and 4 bases from J, the junction contained 3 bases not matched to a gene. The CDR3 spans 13 residues. The germline V gene has CDR1 MNHEY and CDR2 SVGAGI. CDR3 bases: TGTGCCAGCAGTTCACAGGGGCCCTATGGCTACACCTTC. Amino acid sequence: CASSSQGPYGYTF.

The V gene is TRBV9, the J gene TRBJ1-4, with TRBD1 matching 7 bases. The CDR3 contains 15 residues. The V gene's germline CDR1 is SGDLS and CDR2 YYNGEE. Germline trimming cut 2 bases from V and 8 bases from J; bases unmatched to any gene: 9. CDR3 bases: TGTGCCAGCAGCGTTGATTCAGGGGGTCGGGAAAAACTGTTTTTT. Translating it yields CASSVDSGGREKLFF.

The V gene is TRBV7-3, the J gene TRBJ2-1, with D possibly TRBD2 on 5 matching bases. The CDR3 loop spans 11 amino acids. Between the trimmed V and J ends, which lost 2 bases and 10 bases, there was a span of 6 bases. The V gene's germline CDR1 is SGHTA and CDR2 FQGTGA. The CDR3 DNA reads TGTGCCAGCAGCTTAGGGAGCGAGCAGTTCTTC. It specifies CASSLGSEQFF.

The chain combines TRBV4-2 with TRBJ1-5; no firm D call. The length of the CDR3 is 16 residues. V was pared by 0 bases and J by 7 bases, with 16 bases between. Germline lookup yields CDR1 LGHNA and CDR2 YNFKEQ. The CDR3 protein is CASSQDTALRRQPQHF. The DNA for the CDR3 is TGTGCCAGCAGCCAAGATACAGCCCTCAGGCGCCAGCCCCAGCATTTT.

J is TRBJ2-1 and V is TRBV7-6; TRBD2 agrees at 7 bases. Germline CDR1 reads SGHVS; CDR2 reads FNYEAQ. The CDR3 totals 13 residues. V gave up 0 bases and J gave up 12 bases; unmatched junction bases: 5. DNA of the CDR3: TGTGCCAGCAGCTTAGCGGAAGGGGAGGGGCAGTTCTTC. As protein: CASSLAEGEGQFF.

This sequence joins TRBV19 and TRBJ1-2; D remains ambiguous. The V end was cut by 0 bases, the J end by 6 bases, with 8 bases between. Looked up from germline, CDR1 is LNHDA and CDR2 is SQIVND (reference sequence). The CDR3 sequence is 13 residues long. In DNA, the CDR3 is TGTGCCAGTAGTATAGAGAGTGTCGATGGCTACACCTTC. Translated: CASSIESVDGYTF. Full variable domain (rest looked up from reference TRBV19 and TRBJ1-2): DGGITQSPKYLFRKEGQNVTLSCEQNLNHDAMYWYRQDPGQGLRLIYYSQIVNDFQKGDIAEGYSVSREKKESFPLTVTSAQKNPTAFYLCASSIESVDGYTFGSGTRLTVV.